Given below is one T cell receptor beta chain in context. The sample comes from a study of radiation and T cells in renal cell carcinoma. Trimming removed 0 bases at V and 4 bases at J, with 16 bases between. Germline loops: CDR1 MNHNS, CDR2 SASEGT. CDR3 length equals 16 residues. Regarding time point: baseline pretreatment blood. Treatment: 15 Gy SBRT to primary tumor, nephrectomy 4 weeks later. Libraries were prepared by immunoSEQ multiplex PCR; TCRdb keeps only in-frame clonotypes and omits some of them. The profile covers about 130,000 clones, with 80% to 85% appearing a single time and approximately 3% taken by the ten largest.

This specimen consisted of blood, obtained from a patient whose treatment included radiotherapy and nephrectomy. The clonotype was recovered from an older woman with renal cell carcinoma. The V and J genes are TRBV6-1 and TRBJ2-7; either TRBD1 or TRBD2 may fit D (5 bases each). DNA of the CDR3: TGTGCCAGCAGTGAAGCGCTTCTGGGGGTAATATACGAGCAGTACTTC. This gives the protein CASSEALLGVIYEQYF.